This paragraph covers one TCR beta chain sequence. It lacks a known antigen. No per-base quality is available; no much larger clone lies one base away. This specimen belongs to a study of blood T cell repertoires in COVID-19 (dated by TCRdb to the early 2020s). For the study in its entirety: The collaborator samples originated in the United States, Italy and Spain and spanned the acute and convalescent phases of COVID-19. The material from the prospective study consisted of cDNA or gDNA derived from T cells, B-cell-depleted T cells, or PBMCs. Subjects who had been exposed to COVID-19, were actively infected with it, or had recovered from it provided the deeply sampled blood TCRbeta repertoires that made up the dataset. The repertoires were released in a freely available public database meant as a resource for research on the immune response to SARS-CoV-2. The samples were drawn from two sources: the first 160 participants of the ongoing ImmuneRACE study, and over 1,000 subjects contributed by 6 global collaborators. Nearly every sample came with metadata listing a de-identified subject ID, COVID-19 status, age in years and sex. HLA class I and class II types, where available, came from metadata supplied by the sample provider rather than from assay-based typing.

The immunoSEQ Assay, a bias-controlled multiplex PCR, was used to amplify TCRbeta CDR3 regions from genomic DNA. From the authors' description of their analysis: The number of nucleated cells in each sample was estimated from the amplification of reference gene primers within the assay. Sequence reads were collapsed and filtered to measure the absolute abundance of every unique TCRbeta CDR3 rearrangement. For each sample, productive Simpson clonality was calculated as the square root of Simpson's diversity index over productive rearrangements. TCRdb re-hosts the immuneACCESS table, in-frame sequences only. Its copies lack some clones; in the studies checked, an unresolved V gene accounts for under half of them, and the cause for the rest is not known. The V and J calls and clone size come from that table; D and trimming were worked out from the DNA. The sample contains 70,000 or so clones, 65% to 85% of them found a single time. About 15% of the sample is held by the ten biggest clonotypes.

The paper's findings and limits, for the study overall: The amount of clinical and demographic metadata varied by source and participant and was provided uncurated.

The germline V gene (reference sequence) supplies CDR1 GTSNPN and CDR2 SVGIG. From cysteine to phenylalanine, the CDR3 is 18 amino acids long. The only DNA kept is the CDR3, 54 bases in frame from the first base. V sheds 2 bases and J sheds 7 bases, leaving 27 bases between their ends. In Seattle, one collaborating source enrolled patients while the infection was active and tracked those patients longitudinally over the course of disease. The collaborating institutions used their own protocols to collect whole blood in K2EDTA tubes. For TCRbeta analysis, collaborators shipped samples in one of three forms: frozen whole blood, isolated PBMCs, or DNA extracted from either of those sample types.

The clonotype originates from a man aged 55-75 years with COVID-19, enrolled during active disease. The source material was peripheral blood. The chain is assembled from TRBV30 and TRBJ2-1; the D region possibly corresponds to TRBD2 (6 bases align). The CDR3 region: CAWSIPPSRAGFINEQFF. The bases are TGTGCCTGGAGTATCCCCCCCTCTCGAGCGGGTTTTATTAATGAGCAGTTCTTC.